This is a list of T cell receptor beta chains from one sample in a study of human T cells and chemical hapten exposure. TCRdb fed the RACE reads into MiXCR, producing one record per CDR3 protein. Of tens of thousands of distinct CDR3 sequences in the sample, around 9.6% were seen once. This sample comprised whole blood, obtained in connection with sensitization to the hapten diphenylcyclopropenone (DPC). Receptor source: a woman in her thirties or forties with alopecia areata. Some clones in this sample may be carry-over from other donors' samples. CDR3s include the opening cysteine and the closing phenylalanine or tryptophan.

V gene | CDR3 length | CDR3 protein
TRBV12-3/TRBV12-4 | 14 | CASSLGLGADTQYF
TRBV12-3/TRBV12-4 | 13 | CASTGRLYYGYTF
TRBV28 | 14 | CASRISGAQETQYF
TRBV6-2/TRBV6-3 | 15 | CASSYSSGSTYEQYF
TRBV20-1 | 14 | CSARDRESTGELFF
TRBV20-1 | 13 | CSATGGTLYGYTF
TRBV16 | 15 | CASSPPDRLNEKLFF
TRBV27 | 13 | CASRPGGSDTQYF
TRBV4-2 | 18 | CASSQDPNGQGNQETQYF
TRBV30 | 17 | CAWNRQWGLAGGTSKYF
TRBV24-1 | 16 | CATSDMTGSSYNEQFF
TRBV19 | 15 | CASSTRSISYNEQFF
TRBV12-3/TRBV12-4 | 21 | CASTRNSARTGRRRGNQPQHF
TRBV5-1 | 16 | CASSQLGAASLDTQYF
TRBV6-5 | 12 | CASRERNSPLHF
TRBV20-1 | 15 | CSARERGGNTGELFF
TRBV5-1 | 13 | CASRLGSPGEAFF
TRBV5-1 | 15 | CASSLEALAYNEQFF
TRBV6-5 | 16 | CASSYSPLASQETQYF
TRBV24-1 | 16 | CATSDHRDRGHNEQFF
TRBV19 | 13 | CASSRRDLYGYTF
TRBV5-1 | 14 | CASSPGQINSPLHF
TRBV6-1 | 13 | CASSERLGTEQFF
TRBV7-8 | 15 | CASSLGGIPSWGAFF
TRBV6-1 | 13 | CASSGTAKGPQHF
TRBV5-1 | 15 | CASKASAGGLGTQYF
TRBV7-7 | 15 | CASSLGAGIQETQYF
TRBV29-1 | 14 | CSAQGEPGANVLTF
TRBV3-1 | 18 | CASSHGLAGGLGQETQYF
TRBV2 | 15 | CASSWASGPQETQYF
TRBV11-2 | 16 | CASSHWTSGEQETQYF
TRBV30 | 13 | CAWTAGGRTEAFF
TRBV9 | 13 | CASSVGGAETQYF
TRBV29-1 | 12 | CSARGTGEKLFF
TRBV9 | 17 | CASSVEGRTGRRDTQYF
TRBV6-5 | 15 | CASSYRTGGNTEAFF
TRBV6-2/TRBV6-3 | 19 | CASSSPTSGGSRSYNEQFF
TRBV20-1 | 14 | CSASAWTGNQPQHF
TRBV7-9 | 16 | CASSPATGTDKDTQYF
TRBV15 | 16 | CATSITGTGGSYGYTF